What follows are 22 T cell receptor beta chains derived from one specimen sequenced in a study of OX40 agonist ivuxolimab in advanced cancers. Sequencing used immunoSEQ multiplex PCR; TCRdb keeps in-frame clones, though not all of them. The table records approximately 37,000 clones, 74% of them present only once. Material: CD4+ or CD8+ T cells sorted from blood, obtained in a trial of the OX40 agonist ivuxolimab. The receptors originated from an adult with an advanced solid tumor such as melanoma, head and neck, liver or kidney cancer.

The chain employs TRBV20-1 and TRBJ1-2; D call uncertain. Germline-derived CDR1 and CDR2 are DFQATT and SNEGSKA (reference sequence). V lost 4 bases and J 2 bases, leaving 5 bases between the germline ends. The CDR3 is 11 residues long. CDR3 amino acids: CSANKNYGYTF. DNA for the CDR3: TGCAGTGCTAACAAGAACTATGGCTACACCTTC.

This clone has only a few counts. V gene TRBV6-1 combines with J gene TRBJ2-5, with TRBD1 identical over 7 bases. The ends lost 7 bases at V and 2 bases at J; junction bases unmatched: 4. From germline, CDR1 is MNHNS and CDR2 SASEGT. This CDR3 contains 13 residues. The CDR3 nucleotides read TGTGCCAGCATTAACAGGGGTCAAGAGACCCAGTACTTC. This sequence encodes CASINRGQETQYF.

The chain couples TRBV6-6 to TRBJ2-4; 13 bases are a match to TRBD2. The CDR3 consists of 14 residues. Trimming cost V 7 bases and J 7 bases; bases outside gene matches: 4. CDR1 is MNHNY and CDR2 is SVGAGI in the germline V gene (reference sequence). CDR3 sequence: CASTTSGGQNIQYF. Written as DNA, the CDR3 is TGTGCCAGCACGACTAGCGGGGGGCAGAACATTCAGTACTTC.

This clone was found a few times. The rearrangement joins TRBV7-9 to TRBJ1-2; 7 positions match TRBD1. Looked up from germline, CDR1 is SEHNR and CDR2 is FQNEAQ (reference sequence). This CDR3 region has 16 residues. J gave up 3 bases and V 2 bases, and 9 bases lay outside the gene matches. The DNA for the CDR3 is TGTGCCAGCAGCTTAACCCAACAGGGGACCCACTATGGCTACACCTTC. It encodes CASSLTQQGTHYGYTF.

The chain recombines TRBV19 with TRBJ2-5, with D unresolved. CDR1 LNHDA and CDR2 SQIVND come from the germline V gene (reference sequence). The V end was cut by 5 bases, the J end by 7 bases, with 8 bases between. The CDR3 is 11 residues long. The CDR3 loop reads CASSDHGTQYF. CDR3 DNA sequence: TGTGCCAGTAGTGATCACGGGACCCAGTACTTC. Full variable domain (remainder filled in from reference TRBV19 and TRBJ2-5): DGGITQSPKYLFRKEGQNVTLSCEQNLNHDAMYWYRQDPGQGLRLIYYSQIVNDFQKGDIAEGYSVSREKKESFPLTVTSAQKNPTAFYLCASSDHGTQYFGPGTRLLVL.

The rearrangement uses TRBV2 and TRBJ2-2, with 9 bases that match TRBD1. This CDR3 spans 14 amino acids. Germline CDR1 and CDR2: SNHLY and FYNNEI. The J segment lost 6 bases and the V segment lost 6 bases, leaving 5 bases of the junction unmatched. The CDR3 bases are TGTGCCAGCAGGGGACAGGGCCCCTCCGGGGAGCTGTTTTTT. As protein: CASRGQGPSGELFF. The full variable domain, completed using reference TRBV2 and TRBJ2-2, is EPEVTQTPSHQVTQMGQEVILRCVPISNHLYFYWYRQILGQKVEFLVSFYNNEISEKSEIFDDQFSVERPDGSNFTLKIRSTKLEDSAMYFCASRGQGPSGELFFGEGSRLTVL.

In its sample, this clone was seen many times. This CDR3 is CASRRQANEKLFF. CDR3 nucleotides: TGTGCCAGCAGGCGACAGGCTAATGAAAAACTGTTTTTT. The chain has TRBV27 and TRBJ1-4; D may be TRBD1 (6 bases). Trimming left V 6 bases short and J 3 bases short, with 8 bases between. Germline V CDR1 and CDR2: MNHEY, SMNVEV (reference sequence). This CDR3 has 13 amino acids.

A few counts support this clone. The J gene is TRBJ1-1, the V gene TRBV19; the D gene is possibly TRBD1 (5 bases). The length of the CDR3 is 13 residues. Trimming cost V 6 bases and J 5 bases, with 13 bases left between them. CDR1 is LNHDA, CDR2 SQIVND, per germline (reference sequence). The chain's CDR3 is CASRRGAGTEAFF. The CDR3 bases are TGTGCCAGTAGACGAGGGGCGGGAACTGAAGCTTTCTTT.

This clone was counted a few times. The rearrangement joins TRBV9 to TRBJ1-3, with a weak D call TRBD1 (5 bases). The CDR3 runs 15 residues. The V and J ends lost 4 bases and 4 bases respectively, with 15 bases between them. Germline V CDR1 and CDR2: SGDLS, YYNGEE. The CDR3 region is CASSPDGGAGNTIYF. Here the CDR3 DNA reads TGTGCCAGCAGCCCAGACGGGGGAGCAGGAAACACCATATATTTT. The full variable domain, with the rest looked up from reference TRBV9 and TRBJ1-3, is DSGVTQTPKHLITATGQRVTLRCSPRSGDLSVYWYQQSLDQGLQFLIQYYNGEERAKGNILERFSAQQFPDLHSELNLSSLELGDSALYFCASSPDGGAGNTIYFGEGSWLTVV.

The chain couples TRBV30 to TRBJ2-5; tentative D call: TRBD1 (5 bases). Germline CDR1 reads GTSNPN; CDR2 reads SVGIG (reference sequence). With 0 bases removed from V and 5 bases from J, the gap between germline ends came to 16 bases. This CDR3 is built from 15 residues. The CDR3 protein is CAWSVRFRDSETQYF. In nucleotides, the CDR3 is TGTGCCTGGAGTGTACGTTTCAGGGATAGTGAGACCCAGTACTTC.

V and J are TRBV29-1 and TRBJ2-2, with D possibly being TRBD1 (6 bases). V was trimmed by 4 bases and J by 3 bases, leaving 9 bases between them. Germline CDR1 is SQVTM and CDR2 is ANQGSEA. The CDR3 sequence is 13 residues long. CDR3 nucleotide sequence: TGCAGCGTTGCCACAGGGTACACCGGGGAGCTGTTTTTT. Translation gives CSVATGYTGELFF.

V gene TRBV9 combines with J gene TRBJ1-6; D is uncertain. Germline assignment: CDR1 SGDLS and CDR2 YYNGEE. With 4 bases removed from V and 7 bases from J, the gap between germline ends came to 6 bases. The CDR3 runs 12 residues. The CDR3 sequence: CASSTRNSPLHF. CDR3 sequence (DNA): TGTGCCAGCAGCACCAGGAATTCACCCCTCCACTTT.

The chain recombines TRBV28 with TRBJ2-3; a weak D match, TRBD2 (6 bases). The CDR3 covers 15 residues. Trimming stripped 3 bases from V and 7 bases from J, with 17 bases between. CDR1 and CDR2 from the germline V gene are MDHEN and SYDVKM. The DNA for the CDR3 is TGTGCCAGCAGTTTCCTTAGCGGTCGTAAGAATACGCAGTATTTT. The encoded protein is CASSFLSGRKNTQYF.

The V call is TRBV10-3, the J call TRBJ1-6; 7 nucleotides agree with TRBD1. Germline V gene sequence: CDR1 ENHRY, CDR2 SYGVKD. The CDR3 runs 14 residues. The junction had 5 bases not matched to a gene; V was cut back by 6 bases and J by 6 bases. The CDR3 reads CAIRDRDSNSPLHF. Written as DNA, the CDR3 is TGTGCCATCAGGGATAGGGACAGTAATTCACCCCTCCACTTT.

This chain links TRBV7-9 with TRBJ1-3; 7 bases align to TRBD1. V was clipped by 5 bases and J by 0 bases; unmatched bases: 10. The germline gives CDR1 SEHNR, CDR2 FQNEAQ (reference sequence). This CDR3 is built from 17 residues. CDR3 coding DNA: TGTGCCAGCAGCCAAAACACAGGGGACCCCTCTGGAAACACCATATATTTT. It specifies CASSQNTGDPSGNTIYF. The full variable domain, its missing parts supplied by reference TRBV7-9 and TRBJ1-3, is DTGVSQNPRHKITKRGQNVTFRCDPISEHNRLYWYRQTLGQGPEFLTYFQNEAQLEKSRLLSDRFSAERPKGSFSTLEIQRTEQGDSAMYLCASSQNTGDPSGNTIYFGEGSWLTVV.

This chain links TRBV29-1 with TRBJ1-1; D perhaps matches TRBD1 (6 bases). The length of the CDR3 is 13 residues. The germline gives CDR1 SQVTM, CDR2 ANQGSEA. V was trimmed by 6 bases and J by 7 bases, leaving 18 bases between them. As DNA, the CDR3 is TGCAGCGTCAATCCAACAGGGATCGGTGAAGCTTTCTTT. This translates into CSVNPTGIGEAFF.

The chain carries TRBV6-5 and TRBJ1-6, with 7 bases that match TRBD1. The CDR3 totals 15 residues. The V gene's germline CDR1 is MNHEY and CDR2 SVGAGI. Trimming cost V 6 bases and J 7 bases; bases outside gene matches: 9. In DNA form, the CDR3 reads TGTGCCAGCAGCGCGGGACAGCTAGGAAATTCACCCCTCCACTTT. Protein sequence: CASSAGQLGNSPLHF.

The chain joins TRBV4-1 to TRBJ1-2; D not certain. CDR1 MGHRA and CDR2 YSYEKL come from the germline V gene. Trimming took off 0 bases at V and 4 bases at J, with 9 bases between the two ends. This CDR3 comprises 14 residues. The CDR3 sequence is CASSQEAMSYGYTF. CDR3 bases: TGCGCCAGCAGCCAAGAAGCAATGAGCTATGGCTACACCTTC.

The chain employs TRBV15 and TRBJ1-1; the D is unclear. The germline CDR1 and CDR2 sequences are LNHNV and YYDKDF (reference sequence). The CDR3 consists of 11 residues. V was clipped by 5 bases and J by 8 bases, with 9 bases between them. This CDR3 is CATSPGAEAFF. The DNA of the CDR3 is TGTGCCACCAGCCCCGGAGCCGAAGCTTTCTTT.

Concerning this clone: The same CDR3 arises from other DNA sequences in this sample as well. This chain uses TRBV19 with TRBJ2-3, with 8 bases fitting TRBD2. CDR3 length: 16 residues. Germline-derived CDR1 and CDR2 are LNHDA and SQIVND (reference sequence). Trimming took 1 base from V and 0 from J; bases not matched to a gene: 3. CDR3 in DNA: TGTGCCAGTAGTATAGCCAGCGGGGGCAGCACAGATACGCAGTATTTT. Translation: CASSIASGGSTDTQYF.

The genes are TRBV9 and TRBJ2-3, with no clear D. This CDR3 spans 14 amino acids. V was cut by 3 bases and J by 2 bases, with 10 bases left in between. CDR1 and CDR2 (germline): SGDLS, YYNGEE. CDR3 protein: CASSGRSATDTQYF. In DNA form, the CDR3 reads TGTGCCAGCAGCGGACGGTCCGCCACAGATACGCAGTATTTT.

The chain carries TRBV14 and TRBJ2-2; no clear D gene. CDR3 length equals 14 residues. V dropped 0 bases and J dropped 5 bases, with 7 bases sitting between them. Germline V CDR1 and CDR2: SGHDN, FVKESK. The CDR3 spells CASSQEAVTGELFF. Written as DNA, the CDR3 is TGTGCCAGCAGCCAAGAAGCAGTGACCGGGGAGCTGTTTTTT.